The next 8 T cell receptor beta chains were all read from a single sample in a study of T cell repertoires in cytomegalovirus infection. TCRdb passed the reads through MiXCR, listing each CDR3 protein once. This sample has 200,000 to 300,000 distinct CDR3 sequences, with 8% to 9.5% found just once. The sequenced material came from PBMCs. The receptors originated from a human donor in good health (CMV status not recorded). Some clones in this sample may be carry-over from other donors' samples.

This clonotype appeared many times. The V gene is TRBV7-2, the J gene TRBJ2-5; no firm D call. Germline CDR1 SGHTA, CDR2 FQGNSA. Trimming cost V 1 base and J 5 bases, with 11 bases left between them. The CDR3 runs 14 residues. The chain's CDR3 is CASSLGPARETQYF. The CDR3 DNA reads TGTGCCAGCAGCTTAGGACCAGCAAGGGAGACCCAGTACTTC.

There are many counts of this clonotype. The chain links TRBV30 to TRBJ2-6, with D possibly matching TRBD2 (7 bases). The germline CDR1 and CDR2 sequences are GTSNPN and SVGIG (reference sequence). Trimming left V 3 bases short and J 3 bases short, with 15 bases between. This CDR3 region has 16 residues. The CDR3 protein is CAWRSGGKVGANVLTF. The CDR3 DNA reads TGTGCCTGGAGATCGGGGGGCAAGGTTGGGGCCAACGTCCTGACTTTC.

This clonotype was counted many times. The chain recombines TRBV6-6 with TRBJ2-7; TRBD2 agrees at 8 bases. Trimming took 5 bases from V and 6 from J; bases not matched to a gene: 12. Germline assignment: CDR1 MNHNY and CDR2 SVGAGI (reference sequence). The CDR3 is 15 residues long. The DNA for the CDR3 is TGTGCCAGCAGTCACGGGGGACTAGGATCAGTCGAGCAGTACTTC. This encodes CASSHGGLGSVEQYF.

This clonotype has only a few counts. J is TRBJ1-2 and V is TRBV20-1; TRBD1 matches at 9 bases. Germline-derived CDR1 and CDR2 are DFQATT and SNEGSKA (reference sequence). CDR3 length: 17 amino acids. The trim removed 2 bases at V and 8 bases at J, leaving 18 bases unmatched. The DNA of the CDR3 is TGCAGTGCTAGACCCCGGGACAGGGTCACCCTCGACGAAGGCTACACCTTC. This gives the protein CSARPRDRVTLDEGYTF.

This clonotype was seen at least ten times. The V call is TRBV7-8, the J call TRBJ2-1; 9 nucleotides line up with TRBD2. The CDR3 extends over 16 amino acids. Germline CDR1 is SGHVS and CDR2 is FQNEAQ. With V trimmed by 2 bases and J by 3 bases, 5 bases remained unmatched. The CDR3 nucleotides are TGTGCCAGCAGCTTACGAGCGGGAGGTTACTACAATGAGCAGTTCTTC. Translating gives CASSLRAGGYYNEQFF.

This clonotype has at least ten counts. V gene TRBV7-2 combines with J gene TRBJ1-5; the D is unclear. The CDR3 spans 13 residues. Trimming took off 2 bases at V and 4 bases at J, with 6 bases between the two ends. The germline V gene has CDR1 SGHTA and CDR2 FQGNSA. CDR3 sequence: CASSLISNQPQHF. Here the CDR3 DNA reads TGTGCCAGCAGCTTAATATCGAATCAGCCCCAGCATTTT.

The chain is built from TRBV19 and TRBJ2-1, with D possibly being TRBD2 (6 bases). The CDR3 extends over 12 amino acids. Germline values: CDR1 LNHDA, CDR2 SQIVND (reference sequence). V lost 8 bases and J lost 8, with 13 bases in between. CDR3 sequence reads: CASPGGSDEQFF. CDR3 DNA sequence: TGTGCCAGTCCCGGGGGTTCCGATGAGCAGTTCTTC.

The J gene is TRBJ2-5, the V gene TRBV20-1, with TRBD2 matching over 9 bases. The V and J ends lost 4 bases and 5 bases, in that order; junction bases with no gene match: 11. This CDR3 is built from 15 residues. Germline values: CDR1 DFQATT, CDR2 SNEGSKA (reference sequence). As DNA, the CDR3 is TGCAGTGCTACCGGATGGGGCGGGGGGGCTGAGACCCAGTACTTC. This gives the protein CSATGWGGGAETQYF.